The 27 T cell receptor beta chains below all came from one sample that was sequenced in a study of T cell responses to AZD1222 COVID-19 vaccine. The repertoire was sequenced with immunoSEQ multiplex PCR; TCRdb's copy has only in-frame clones and lacks some. The repertoire has 150,000 to 200,000 clones, 85% to 95% of them found once; the top ten carry more than 9%. The sample was peripheral blood, taken on day 0 of AZD1222 vaccination. Receptors originate from an adult in good health.

The V gene is TRBV20-1, the J gene TRBJ1-1; D is unclear. V lost 2 bases, J lost 8 bases, and 9 bases lay in between. CDR1 and CDR2 (germline): DFQATT, SNEGSKA (reference sequence). The CDR3 totals 11 residues. The CDR3 is CSARLPLEAFF. DNA for the CDR3: TGCAGTGCTAGATTACCCCTCGAAGCTTTCTTT.

This chain connects TRBV28 to TRBJ1-3; D ambiguous. With 8 bases removed from V and 0 bases from J, the gap between germline ends came to 8 bases. Germline-derived CDR1 and CDR2 are MDHEN and SYDVKM. This CDR3 spans 13 amino acids. The CDR3 region is CASCTYSGNTIYF. The DNA for the CDR3 is TGTGCCAGCTGTACTTACTCTGGAAACACCATATATTTT.

This clone was seen a few times. Different DNA sequences within this sample yield the same CDR3. This chain uses TRBV6-5 with TRBJ1-3, with 7 bases matching TRBD1. CDR3 length equals 13 residues. Germline CDR1 and CDR2: MNHEY and SVGAGI. Losses at the gene ends were 8 bases for V and 2 bases for J; bases not matched to a gene: 3. The CDR3 DNA reads TGTGCCAGCGAGGGGGCCGCTGGAAACACCATATATTTT. Amino acids: CASEGAAGNTIYF.

This clone was detected a few times. V usage is TRBV6-4 and J usage is TRBJ1-2; D uncertain. V shed 0 bases and J shed 1 base, with 3 bases lying between them. CDR1 and CDR2 (germline): MRHNA, SNTAGT. This CDR3 has 13 residues. Here the CDR3 reads CASSDSNNYGYTF. CDR3 bases: TGTGCCAGCAGTGACTCCAATAACTATGGCTACACCTTC.

The gene calls are TRBV12-3 or TRBV12-4 and TRBJ2-1; D call uncertain. V dropped 3 bases and J dropped 6 bases, with 3 bases sitting between them. CDR3 length equals 11 residues. CDR3 loop: CASSFANEQFF. CDR3 DNA: TGTGCCAGCAGTTTCGCCAATGAGCAGTTCTTC.

The chain joins TRBV7-8 to TRBJ1-1; D perhaps matches TRBD1 (5 bases). From germline, CDR1 is SGHVS and CDR2 FQNEAQ. V was trimmed by 5 bases and J by 0 bases, leaving 13 bases between them. The CDR3 loop spans 15 amino acids. This CDR3 reads CASSPRQIMNTEAFF. Written as DNA, the CDR3 is TGTGCCAGCAGCCCTAGACAGATAATGAACACTGAAGCTTTCTTT.

The rearrangement uses TRBV28 and TRBJ1-2; D is ambiguous. CDR1 is MDHEN and CDR2 is SYDVKM in the germline V gene. The CDR3 has 13 residues. The ends were cut back, 1 base at V and 2 bases at J, with 5 bases in the middle. The CDR3 is CASSLYPNYGYTF. CDR3 in DNA: TGTGCCAGCAGTTTATATCCAAACTATGGCTACACCTTC.

This clone was seen once. This sequence joins TRBV6-5 and TRBJ2-2, with D tentatively TRBD1 (6 bases). The germline V and J ends were trimmed by 5 bases and 7 bases, with 11 bases remaining between them. This CDR3 has 13 residues. Germline CDR1 is MNHEY and CDR2 is SVGAGI. The CDR3: CASSTQGNGELFF. The CDR3 DNA sequence: TGTGCCAGCAGTACACAGGGAAACGGGGAGCTGTTTTTT.

This chain connects TRBV4-2 to TRBJ1-1; D is uncertain. Germline V CDR1 and CDR2: LGHNA, YNFKEQ. This CDR3 is 12 amino acids long. Trimming left V 0 bases short and J 5 bases short, with 4 bases between. CDR3 amino acids: CASSQDRTEAFF. The CDR3 DNA follows: TGTGCCAGCAGCCAAGATAGAACTGAAGCTTTCTTT.

This clone showed up just once. The DNA of the CDR3 is TGTGCCAGTAGTTTTGGCTTCGGTGGGCAGTTCAATGAGCAGTTCTTC. It codes for CASSFGFGGQFNEQFF. The rearrangement joins TRBV19 to TRBJ2-1; no clear D gene. The CDR3 is 16 amino acids. The germline V gene has CDR1 LNHDA and CDR2 SQIVND (reference sequence). V lost 5 bases, J lost 6 bases, and 20 bases lay in between. The variable domain in full, with the rest retrieved from reference TRBV19 and TRBJ2-1, is DGGITQSPKYLFRKEGQNVTLSCEQNLNHDAMYWYRQDPGQGLRLIYYSQIVNDFQKGDIAEGYSVSREKKESFPLTVTSAQKNPTAFYLCASSFGFGGQFNEQFFGPGTRLTVL.

This clone turned up a few times. V usage is TRBV6-4 and J usage is TRBJ2-3; D may match TRBD1 or TRBD2 (5 bases each). The ends were cut back, 5 bases at V and 0 bases at J, with 6 bases in the middle. CDR1 and CDR2 from the germline V gene are MRHNA and SNTAGT. The CDR3 is 13 amino acids. The CDR3 nucleotides read TGTGCCAGCAGTAGGGACAGCACAGATACGCAGTATTTT. It translates to CASSRDSTDTQYF.

This chain uses TRBV30 with TRBJ1-3; D gene uncertain. Trimming cost V 5 bases and J 2 bases, with 13 bases left between them. Germline assignment: CDR1 GTSNPN and CDR2 SVGIG (reference sequence). This CDR3 region has 14 residues. The CDR3 sequence: CAWLPGEPGNTIYF. Written as DNA, the CDR3 is TGTGCCTGGTTGCCTGGTGAGCCTGGAAACACCATATATTTT.

The chain uses TRBV6-5 and TRBJ1-1; D may be TRBD1 (5 bases). Germline V gene data show CDR1 as MNHEY and CDR2 as SVGAGI. The V gene lost 6 bases and the J gene lost 2 bases, with 16 bases spanning the gap. This CDR3 comprises 15 residues. DNA for the CDR3: TGTGCCAGCAGCTATATCCACCGGGACAACACTGAAGCTTTCTTT. Translation gives CASSYIHRDNTEAFF.

This clone was seen only once. This chain joins TRBV28 and TRBJ1-1; 10 bases align to TRBD1. With 4 bases clipped from V and 12 bases from J, the junction kept 14 bases outside the gene matches. Germline CDR1 and CDR2: MDHEN and SYDVKM. The length of the CDR3 is 15 residues. CDR3 sequence (DNA): TGTGCCAGCAGTTCACTTGGGACAGGGGAGGCGAAGTCTTTCTTT. Amino acid sequence: CASSSLGTGEAKSFF.

V usage is TRBV19 and J usage is TRBJ2-4; D may correspond to TRBD1 or TRBD2 (5 bases each). The V gene's germline CDR1 is LNHDA and CDR2 SQIVND (reference sequence). The CDR3 is 16 residues long. V lost 1 base to trimming and J lost 0 bases, with 10 bases between them. CDR3 in amino acids: CASSIGDGLAKNIQYF. As DNA, the CDR3 is TGTGCCAGTAGTATAGGGGACGGACTAGCCAAAAACATTCAGTACTTC.

The chain recombines TRBV4-2 with TRBJ2-1; no clear D. CDR1 and CDR2 (germline): LGHNA, YNFKEQ. The CDR3 is 14 residues long. Trimming removed 4 bases at V and 8 bases at J, with 15 bases between. This chain's CDR3 is CASSRRPHVDEQFF. CDR3 nucleotides: TGTGCCAGCAGCCGCCGGCCCCACGTCGATGAGCAGTTCTTC.

The chain combines TRBV4-1 with TRBJ2-1; D could derive from TRBD1 or TRBD2 (5 bases each). CDR3 size: 13 residues. Trimming stripped 3 bases from V and 2 bases from J, with 5 bases between. The germline CDR1 and CDR2 sequences are MGHRA and YSYEKL. The DNA for the CDR3 is TGCGCCAGCAGCCAGGGGGCCTACAATGAGCAGTTCTTC. The encoded protein is CASSQGAYNEQFF.

The chain carries TRBV6-1 and TRBJ1-2, with D unclear. The V end lost 3 bases, the J end lost 0 bases, and 11 bases lay between the germline ends. The CDR3 has 15 amino acids. Germline values: CDR1 MNHNS, CDR2 SASEGT. CDR3 nucleotides: TGTGCCAGCAGTGACGTGGGAGCAGCTAACTATGGCTACACCTTC. Translation: CASSDVGAANYGYTF.

J is TRBJ2-6 and V is TRBV5-6; TRBD2 aligns across 8 bases. Germline V lookup: CDR1 SGHDT, CDR2 YYEEEE. Germline trimming cut 7 bases from V and 1 base from J; bases unmatched to any gene: 13. CDR3 size: 18 residues. The CDR3 DNA reads as TGTGCCAGCTCCACCGGGGGGGGCGTTGGATCTGGGGCCAACGTCCTGACTTTC. Its protein product is CASSTGGGVGSGANVLTF.

The chain combines TRBV28 with TRBJ1-5; D ambiguous. Germline CDR1 is MDHEN and CDR2 is SYDVKM. The CDR3 covers 14 residues. V gave up 2 bases and J gave up 6 bases, with 11 bases separating them. Here the CDR3 DNA reads TGTGCCAGCAGTTTAATTTTGCCCAGTCAGCCCCAGCATTTT. This translates into CASSLILPSQPQHF.

The J gene is TRBJ2-5, the V gene TRBV5-6, with D perhaps being TRBD1 or TRBD2 (5 bases each). This CDR3 is 15 amino acids long. Germline V gives CDR1 SGHDT, CDR2 YYEEEE. V was clipped by 0 bases and J by 2 bases, with 11 bases between them. CDR3 in DNA: TGTGCCAGCAGCTTGGTGGGGGTAGGGCAAGAGACCCAGTACTTC. Its protein is CASSLVGVGQETQYF.

The chain joins TRBV2 to TRBJ1-2, with 7 bases matching TRBD1. The CDR3 is 15 amino acids. Germline lookup yields CDR1 SNHLY and CDR2 FYNNEI. J lost 4 bases, V lost 4 bases, and 9 bases had no gene match. The CDR3 coding sequence is TGTGCCAGCAGTGGCGGACAGGCGATAGTCTATGGCTACACCTTC. It is translated as CASSGGQAIVYGYTF.

The V call is TRBV19, the J call TRBJ1-2; the D gene is possibly TRBD1 (6 bases). V lost 3 bases and J 8 bases, leaving 19 bases between the germline ends. The CDR3 extends over 15 amino acids. Germline CDR1 is LNHDA and CDR2 is SQIVND (reference sequence). The CDR3 reads CASSITGSPEGGYTF. For the CDR3, the DNA is TGTGCCAGTAGTATTACAGGGAGCCCAGAGGGGGGCTACACCTTC.

This clone was picked up a small number of times. The V call is TRBV5-1, the J call TRBJ2-7; D unclear. V was shortened by 6 bases and J by 0 bases, with 10 bases between the two germline ends. The V gene's germline CDR1 is SGHRS and CDR2 YFSETQ. The length of the CDR3 is 13 residues. CDR3 nucleotides: TGCGCCAGCACAAAGGAGTTCTCCTACGAGCAGTACTTC. Encoded protein: CASTKEFSYEQYF. Filled out from reference TRBV5-1 and TRBJ2-7, the complete variable domain reads KAGVTQTPRYLIKTRGQQVTLSCSPISGHRSVSWYQQTPGQGLQFLFEYFSETQRNKGNFPGRFSGRQFSNSRSEMNVSTLELGDSALYLCASTKEFSYEQYFGPGTRLTVT.

V usage is TRBV5-1 and J usage is TRBJ1-4; D is uncertain. CDR3 length: 14 amino acids. Per the germline V gene, CDR1 is SGHRS and CDR2 is YFSETQ. V lost 4 bases and J 4 bases, leaving 11 bases between the germline ends. CDR3: CASSPAGYNEKLFF. The CDR3 coding sequence is TGCGCCAGCAGCCCGGCTGGCTATAATGAAAAACTGTTTTTT.

The V gene is TRBV3-1 (or the pseudogene TRBV3-2), the J gene TRBJ1-5; a possible D gene is TRBD1 (6 bases). Between the trimmed V and J ends, which lost 9 bases and 2 bases, there was a span of 17 bases. The CDR3 length is 15 residues. Germline V CDR1 and CDR2: LGHDT, YNNKEL (reference sequence). The CDR3 DNA reads TGTGCCAGTTCCGGGTTGGGGGGCGGCAATCAGCCCCAGCATTTT. Amino acids: CASSGLGGGNQPQHF.

The chain has TRBV3-1 (or the pseudogene TRBV3-2) and TRBJ1-3, with D possibly TRBD1 on 6 matching bases. CDR1 and CDR2 from the germline V gene are LGHDT and YNNKEL (reference sequence). The CDR3 has 16 residues. The V end lost 5 bases, the J end lost 2 bases, and 16 bases lay between the germline ends. CDR3 in DNA: TGTGCCAGCAGCGCCTCGACAGGTCGTCCTGGAAACACCATATATTTT. Protein: CASSASTGRPGNTIYF.